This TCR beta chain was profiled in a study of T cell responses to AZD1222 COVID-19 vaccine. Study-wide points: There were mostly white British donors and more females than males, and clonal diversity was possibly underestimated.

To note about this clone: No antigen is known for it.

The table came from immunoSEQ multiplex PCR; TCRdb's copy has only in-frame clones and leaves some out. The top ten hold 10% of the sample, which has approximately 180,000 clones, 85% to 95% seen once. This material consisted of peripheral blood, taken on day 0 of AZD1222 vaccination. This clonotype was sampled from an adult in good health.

CDR3 region: CASSPGDFNTGELFF. CDR3 coding DNA: TGTGCCAGCTCCCCGGGCGACTTTAACACCGGGGAGCTGTTTTTT. The chain has TRBV2 and TRBJ2-2; D not certain. The CDR3 extends over 15 amino acids. In germline, CDR1 is SNHLY, CDR2 FYNNEI. V dropped 8 bases and J dropped 2 bases, with 15 bases sitting between them.